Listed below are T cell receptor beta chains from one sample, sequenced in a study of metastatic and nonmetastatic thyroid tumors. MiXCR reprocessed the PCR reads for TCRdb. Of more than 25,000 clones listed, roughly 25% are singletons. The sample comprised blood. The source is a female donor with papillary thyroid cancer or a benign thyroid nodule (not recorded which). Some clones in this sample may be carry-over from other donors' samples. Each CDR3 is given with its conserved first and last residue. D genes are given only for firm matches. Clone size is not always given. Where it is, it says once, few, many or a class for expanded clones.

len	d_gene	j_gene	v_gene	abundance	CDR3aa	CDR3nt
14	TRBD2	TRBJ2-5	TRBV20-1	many	CSARRLATQETQYF	TGCAGTGCTAGAAGACTAGCGACGCAAGAGACCCAGTACTTC
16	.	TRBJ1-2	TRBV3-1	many	CASSQDPSGINYGYTF	TGTGCCAGCAGCCAAGATCCGTCAGGGATTAACTATGGCTACACCTTC
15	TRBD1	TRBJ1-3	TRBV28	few	CASSGDRGQRNTIYF	TGTGCCAGCAGTGGGGACAGGGGGCAGAGAAACACCATATATTTT
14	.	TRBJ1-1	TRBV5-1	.	CASSGGGVGTEAFF	TGCGCCAGCAGCGGAGGTGGGGTGGGTACTGAAGCTTTCTTT
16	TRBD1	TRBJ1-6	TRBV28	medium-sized	CASSTRGGAYNSPLHF	TGTGCCAGCAGCACCAGGGGGGGCGCCTATAATTCACCCCTCCACTTT
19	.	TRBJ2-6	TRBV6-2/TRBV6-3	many	CASSSTSGELMWGANVLTF	TGTGCCAGCAGTTCGACCTCCGGGGAGCTGATGTGGGGGGCCAACGTCCTGACTTTC
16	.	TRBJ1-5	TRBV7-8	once	CASSLGQTYSNQPQHF	TGTGCCAGCAGCTTAGGGCAGACATATAGCAATCAGCCCCAGCATTTT
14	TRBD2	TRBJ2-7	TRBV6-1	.	CASSRTSVFYEHYF	TGTGCCAGCAGCCGGACTAGCGTGTTCTACGAGCATTACTTC
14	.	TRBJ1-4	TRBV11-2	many	CASREERPGEKLFF	TGTGCCAGCAGGGAGGAACGTCCGGGCGAAAAACTGTTTTTT
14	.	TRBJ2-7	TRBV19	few	CASSAEAAGYEQYF	TGTGCCAGTAGTGCGGAGGCCGCGGGTTACGAGCAGTACTTC
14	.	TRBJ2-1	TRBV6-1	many	CASSTDSSYNEQFF	TGTGCCAGCAGTACAGATAGCTCCTACAATGAGCAGTTCTTC
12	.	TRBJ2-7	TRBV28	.	CASSFRDYEQYF	TGTGCCAGCAGTTTCCGCGACTACGAGCAGTACTTC
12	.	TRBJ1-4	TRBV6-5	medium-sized	CASSYAGGKLFF	TGTGCCAGCAGTTACGCCGGGGGGAAACTGTTTTTT
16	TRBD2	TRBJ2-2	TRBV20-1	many	CSARDRTSGRTGELFF	TGCAGTGCTAGAGACCGGACTAGCGGGAGGACCGGGGAGCTGTTTTTT
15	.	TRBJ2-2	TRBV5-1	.	CASSLDSGYAGELFF	TGCGCCAGCAGCTTGGATTCGGGCTACGCCGGGGAGCTGTTTTTT
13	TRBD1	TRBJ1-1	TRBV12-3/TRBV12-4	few	CASSRDRNTEAFF	TGTGCCAGCAGCCGGGACAGGAACACTGAAGCTTTCTTT
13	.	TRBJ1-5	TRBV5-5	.	CASSWSGNQPQHF	TGTGCCAGCAGTTGGAGTGGCAATCAGCCCCAGCATTTT
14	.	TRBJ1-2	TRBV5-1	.	CASSLGRVGYGYTF	TGCGCCAGCAGCTTGGGCCGGGTGGGCTATGGCTACACCTTC
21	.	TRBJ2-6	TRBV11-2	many	CASSLVQGTSLRASGANVLTF	TGTGCCAGCAGCTTAGTTCAGGGTACTTCCCTTCGGGCCTCTGGGGCCAACGTCCTGACTTTC
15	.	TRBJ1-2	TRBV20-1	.	CSATGENEANYGYTF	TGCAGTGCAACGGGAGAAAATGAGGCTAACTATGGCTACACCTTC
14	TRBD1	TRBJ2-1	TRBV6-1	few	CASREGGSYNEQFF	TGTGCCAGCAGGGAAGGGGGCTCTTACAATGAGCAGTTCTTC
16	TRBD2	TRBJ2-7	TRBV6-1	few	CASSETSGRGGLEQYF	TGTGCCAGCAGCGAGACTAGCGGGAGGGGCGGGCTCGAGCAGTACTTC
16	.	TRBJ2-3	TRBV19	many	CASSIVPGYGTDTQYF	TGTGCCAGTAGTATAGTCCCAGGATACGGCACAGATACGCAGTATTTT
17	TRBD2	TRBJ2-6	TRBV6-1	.	CASSVGLAGAVANVLTF	TGTGCCAGCAGTGTCGGGCTAGCGGGAGCTGTGGCCAACGTCCTGACTTTC
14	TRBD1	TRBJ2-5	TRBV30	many	CAWRTGGKKETQYF	TGTGCCTGGAGGACAGGGGGTAAGAAGGAGACCCAGTACTTC
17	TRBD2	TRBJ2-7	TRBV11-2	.	CASSLGPIAGGYYEQYF	TGTGCCAGCAGCTTGGGCCCCATAGCGGGAGGGTACTACGAGCAGTACTTC
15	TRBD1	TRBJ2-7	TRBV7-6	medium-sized	CASSVTQGAGYEQYF	TGTGCCAGCAGCGTAACCCAGGGGGCTGGATACGAGCAGTACTTC
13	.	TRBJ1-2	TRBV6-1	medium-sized	CASSFGTSGGYTF	TGTGCCAGCAGTTTCGGGACAAGTGGTGGCTACACCTTC
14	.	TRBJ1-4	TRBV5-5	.	CASIFPATSEKLFF	TGTGCCAGCATCTTCCCGGCAACTAGTGAAAAACTGTTTTTT
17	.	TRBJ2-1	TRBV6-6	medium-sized	CASSYPKDLNPANEQFF	TGTGCCAGCAGTTACCCTAAGGACCTAAACCCCGCCAATGAGCAGTTCTTC
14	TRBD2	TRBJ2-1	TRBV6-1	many	CASGGGEDYNEQFF	TGTGCCAGCGGGGGGGGGGAGGACTACAATGAGCAGTTCTTC
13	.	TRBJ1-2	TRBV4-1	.	CAVKTTTLDGYTF	TGCGCCGTAAAGACTACAACCCTCGATGGCTACACCTTC
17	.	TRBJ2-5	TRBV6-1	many	CASSESGGLGGKETQYF	TGTGCCAGCAGTGAATCTGGGGGCCTGGGAGGGAAAGAGACCCAGTACTTC
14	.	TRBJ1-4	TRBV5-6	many	CASSLFATNEKLFF	TGTGCCAGCAGCTTGTTTGCAACTAATGAAAAACTGTTTTTT
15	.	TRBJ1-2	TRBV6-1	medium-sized	CASSEAGATNYGYTF	TGTGCCAGCAGTGAGGCAGGGGCTACTAACTATGGCTACACCTTC
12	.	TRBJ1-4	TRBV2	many	CAGSGFNEKLFF	TGTGCCGGATCTGGCTTTAATGAAAAACTGTTTTTT
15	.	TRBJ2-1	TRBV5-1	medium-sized	CASSFRESSYNEQFF	TGCGCCAGCAGCTTCCGGGAGAGCTCCTACAATGAGCAGTTCTTC